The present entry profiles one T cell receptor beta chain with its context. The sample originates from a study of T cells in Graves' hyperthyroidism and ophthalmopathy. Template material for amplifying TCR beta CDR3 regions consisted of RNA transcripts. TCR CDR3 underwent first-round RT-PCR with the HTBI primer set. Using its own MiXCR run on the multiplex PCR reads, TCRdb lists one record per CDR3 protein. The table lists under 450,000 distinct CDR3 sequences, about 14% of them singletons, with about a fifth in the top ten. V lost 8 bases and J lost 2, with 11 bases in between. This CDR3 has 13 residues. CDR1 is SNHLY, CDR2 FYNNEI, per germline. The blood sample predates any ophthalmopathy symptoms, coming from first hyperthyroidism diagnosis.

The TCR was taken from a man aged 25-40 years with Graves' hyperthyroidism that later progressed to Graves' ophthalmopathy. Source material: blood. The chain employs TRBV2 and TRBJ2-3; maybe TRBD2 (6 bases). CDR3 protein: CASGAGHTDTQYF. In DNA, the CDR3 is TGTGCCAGCGGAGCGGGTCACACAGATACGCAGTATTTT.